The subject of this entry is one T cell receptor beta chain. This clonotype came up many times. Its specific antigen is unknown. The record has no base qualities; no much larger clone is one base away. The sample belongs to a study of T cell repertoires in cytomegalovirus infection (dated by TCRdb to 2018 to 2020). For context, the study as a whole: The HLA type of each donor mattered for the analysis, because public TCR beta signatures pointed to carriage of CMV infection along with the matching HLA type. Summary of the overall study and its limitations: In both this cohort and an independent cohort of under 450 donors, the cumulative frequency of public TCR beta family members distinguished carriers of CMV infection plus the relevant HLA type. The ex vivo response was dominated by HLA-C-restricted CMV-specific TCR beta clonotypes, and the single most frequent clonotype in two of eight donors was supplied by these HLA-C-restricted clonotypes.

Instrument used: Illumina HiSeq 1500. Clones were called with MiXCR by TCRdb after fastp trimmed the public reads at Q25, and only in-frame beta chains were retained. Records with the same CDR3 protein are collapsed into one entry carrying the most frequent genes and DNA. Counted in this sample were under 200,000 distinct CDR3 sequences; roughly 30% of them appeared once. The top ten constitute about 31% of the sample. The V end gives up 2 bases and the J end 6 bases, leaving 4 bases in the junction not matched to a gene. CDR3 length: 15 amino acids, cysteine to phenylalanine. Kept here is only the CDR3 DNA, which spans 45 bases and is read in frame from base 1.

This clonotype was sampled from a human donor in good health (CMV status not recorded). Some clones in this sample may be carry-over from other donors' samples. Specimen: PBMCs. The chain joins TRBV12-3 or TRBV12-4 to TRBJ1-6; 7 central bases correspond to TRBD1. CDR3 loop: CASSLSGQRNSPLHF. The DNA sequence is TGTGCCAGCAGTTTATCGGGACAGCGTAATTCACCCCTCCACTTT.